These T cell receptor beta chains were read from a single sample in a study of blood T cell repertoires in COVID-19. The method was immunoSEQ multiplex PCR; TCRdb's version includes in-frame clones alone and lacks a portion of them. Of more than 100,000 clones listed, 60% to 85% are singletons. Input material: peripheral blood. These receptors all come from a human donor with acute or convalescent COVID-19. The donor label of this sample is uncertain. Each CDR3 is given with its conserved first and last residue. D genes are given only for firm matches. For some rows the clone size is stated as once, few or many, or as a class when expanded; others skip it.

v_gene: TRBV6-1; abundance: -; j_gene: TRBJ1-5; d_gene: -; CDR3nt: TGTGCCAGCAGTGAAGTGAGGGTGACTCAGCCCCAGCATTTT; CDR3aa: CASSEVRVTQPQHF
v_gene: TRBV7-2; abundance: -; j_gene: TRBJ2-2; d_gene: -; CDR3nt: TGTGCCAGCAGCCCCGGGACACTGAACACCGGGGAGCTGTTTTTT; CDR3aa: CASSPGTLNTGELFF
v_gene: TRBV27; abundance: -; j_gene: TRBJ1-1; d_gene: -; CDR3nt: TGTGCCAGCAGTCCCAACCGGGGGGACACTGAAGCTTTCTTT; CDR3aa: CASSPNRGDTEAFF
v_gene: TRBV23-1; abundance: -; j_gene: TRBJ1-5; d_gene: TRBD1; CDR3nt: TGCGCCAGCAGTCACTCCGGGACAGGGCGCGGTTGCGGCAATCAGCCCCAGCATTTT; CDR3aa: CASSHSGTGRGCGNQPQHF
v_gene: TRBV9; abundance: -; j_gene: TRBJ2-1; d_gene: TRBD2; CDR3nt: TGTGCCAGCAGCGGGATAGCGGGGGGGAAGTTCTTC; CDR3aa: CASSGIAGGKFF
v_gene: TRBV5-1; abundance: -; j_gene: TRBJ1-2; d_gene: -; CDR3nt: TGCGCCAGCAGCTTGGCATCAGGACAGCTCTCCGTTTCCTATGGCTACACCTTC; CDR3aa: CASSLASGQLSVSYGYTF
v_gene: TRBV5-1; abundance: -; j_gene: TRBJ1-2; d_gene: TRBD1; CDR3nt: TGCGCCAGCAGTACCGGACAGGGGGTCTATGGCTACACCTTC; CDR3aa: CASSTGQGVYGYTF
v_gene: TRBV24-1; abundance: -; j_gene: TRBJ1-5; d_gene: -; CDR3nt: TGTGCCACCAGTGAGGGACTTTTAGAGGCCCAGCATTTT; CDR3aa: CATSEGLLEAQHF
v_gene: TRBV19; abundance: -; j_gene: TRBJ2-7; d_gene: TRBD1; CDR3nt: TGTGCCAGTAGTACTCTCCAGGGGGCCTACGAGCAGTACTTC; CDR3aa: CASSTLQGAYEQYF
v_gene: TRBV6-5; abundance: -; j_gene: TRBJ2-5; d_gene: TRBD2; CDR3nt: TGTGCCAGCAGTTACTCAGCGGGGGGAATAGAGACCCAGTACTTC; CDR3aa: CASSYSAGGIETQYF
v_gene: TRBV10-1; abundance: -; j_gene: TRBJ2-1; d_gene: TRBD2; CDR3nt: TGCGCCAGCAGTGATTGGGCTAGCGGCCATGAGCAGTTCTTC; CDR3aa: CASSDWASGHEQFF
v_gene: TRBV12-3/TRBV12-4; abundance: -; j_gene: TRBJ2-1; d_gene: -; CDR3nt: TGTGCCAGCAGCCCAACAGGGTCCGAGCAGTTCTTC; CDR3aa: CASSPTGSEQFF
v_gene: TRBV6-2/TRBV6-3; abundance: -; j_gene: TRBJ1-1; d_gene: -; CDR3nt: TGTGCCAGCAGTAGCCCTGGGACAAGGAACACTGAAGCTTTCTTT; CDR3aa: CASSSPGTRNTEAFF
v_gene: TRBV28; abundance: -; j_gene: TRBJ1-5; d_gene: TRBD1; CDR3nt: TGTGCCAGCAGGGCAGGGGGAAATAGCAATCAGCCCCAGCATTTT; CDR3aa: CASRAGGNSNQPQHF
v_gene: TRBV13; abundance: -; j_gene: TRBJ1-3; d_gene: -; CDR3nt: TGTGCCAGCAGTTCAAGACAGGCCGTCTCTGGAAACACCATATATTTT; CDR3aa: CASSSRQAVSGNTIYF
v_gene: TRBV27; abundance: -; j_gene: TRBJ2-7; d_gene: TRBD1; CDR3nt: TGTGCCAGCAGTTCCTGGACAGGGGTATACGAGCAGTACTTC; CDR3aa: CASSSWTGVYEQYF
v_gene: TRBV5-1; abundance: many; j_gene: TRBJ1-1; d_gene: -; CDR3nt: TGCGCCAGCAGCTTGGTACCAGGAGGATACACTGAAGCTTTCTTT; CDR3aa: CASSLVPGGYTEAFF
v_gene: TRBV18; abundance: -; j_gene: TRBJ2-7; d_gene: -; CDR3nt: TGTGCCAGCTCACCTAGTCCTCGGTCGGGCGAGCAGTACTTC; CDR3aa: CASSPSPRSGEQYF
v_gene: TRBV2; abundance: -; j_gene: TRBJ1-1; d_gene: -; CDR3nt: TGTGCCAGCACCCCCCCCCAGGGGAGAATTACTGAAGCTTTCTTT; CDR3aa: CASTPPQGRITEAFF
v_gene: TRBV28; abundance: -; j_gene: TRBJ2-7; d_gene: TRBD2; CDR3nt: TGTGCCAGCAGTGCCGCGGGGGGGAACTCCTACGAGCAGTACTTC; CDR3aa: CASSAAGGNSYEQYF